One sample yielded the 22 T cell receptor beta chains listed below, sequenced in a study of shared clonotypes between healthy human individuals. Assay: immunoSEQ multiplex PCR; the TCRdb copy retains only in-frame clones and omits some. This repertoire shows about 2 million clones, roughly 95% found once; its top ten account for about 1.1%. Terminally differentiated effector memory CD45RA+ cells were excluded by CCR7 positive selection of CD45RO-negative cells. The sample taken for sequencing was naive CD8+ T cells sorted from blood. Receptors originate from a man aged 18-30 years in good health.

With respect to this clone: Other nucleotide sequences from this sample produce the same CDR3. The chain couples TRBV9 to TRBJ2-2, with unresolved D. CDR1 is SGDLS, CDR2 YYNGEE, per germline. Trimming shortened V by 0 bases and J by 4 bases, and 7 bases separated the two germline ends. This CDR3 region has 14 residues. The CDR3 spells CASSVGGSTGELFF. CDR3 DNA sequence: TGTGCCAGCAGCGTAGGTGGAAGCACCGGGGAGCTGTTTTTT.

This chain links TRBV9 with TRBJ2-6; D might be TRBD2 (5 bases). The germline V gene has CDR1 SGDLS and CDR2 YYNGEE. Trimming took 7 bases from V and 3 from J, leaving 5 bases between them. The CDR3 runs 12 residues. In nucleotides, the CDR3 is TGTGCCAGCCGGGGTGGGGCCAACGTCCTGACTTTC. Its translation: CASRGGANVLTF. Filled out from reference TRBV9 and TRBJ2-6, the complete variable domain reads DSGVTQTPKHLITATGQRVTLRCSPRSGDLSVYWYQQSLDQGLQFLIQYYNGEERAKGNILERFSAQQFPDLHSELNLSSLELGDSALYFCASRGGANVLTFGAGSRLTVL.

The V call is TRBV4-3, the J call TRBJ1-5; the D is unclear. Trimming left V 0 bases short and J 5 bases short, with 11 bases between. Germline V gene data show CDR1 as LGHNA and CDR2 as YSLEER. The length of the CDR3 is 15 residues. CDR3 amino acids: CASSQDTASYQPQHF. CDR3 coding DNA: TGCGCCAGCAGCCAAGATACAGCCAGCTATCAGCCCCAGCATTTT.

The chain is built from TRBV19 and TRBJ2-7; tentatively, D is TRBD2 (6 bases). This CDR3 region has 15 residues. Trimming took 6 bases from V and 4 from J, leaving 19 bases between them. The germline V gene has CDR1 LNHDA and CDR2 SQIVND (reference sequence). CDR3 bases: TGTGCCAGTAGCCCGCGGGACTCTCTATATTACGAGCAGTACTTC. The encoded protein is CASSPRDSLYYEQYF.

A remark on this clone: Other DNA sequences from this sample encode an identical CDR3 as well. The chain is built from TRBV7-9 and TRBJ2-1; D is ambiguous. The CDR3 consists of 13 residues. Trimming took 1 base from V and 4 from J, leaving 5 bases between them. Germline loops: CDR1 SEHNR, CDR2 FQNEAQ (reference sequence). The chain's CDR3 is CASSLVSYNEQFF. DNA for the CDR3: TGTGCCAGCAGCTTAGTATCATACAATGAGCAGTTCTTC.

This clone was recorded once. CDR3 coding DNA: TGTGCCAGCAGCCCACGGGGCGGAATAGGGGCTTTCTTT. Translated, it gives CASSPRGGIGAFF. V and J are TRBV13 and TRBJ1-1, with D possibly matching TRBD1 (5 bases). The germline CDR1 and CDR2 sequences are PRHDT and FYEKMQ (reference sequence). There are 13 residues in the CDR3. V was shortened by 5 bases and J by 11 bases, with 18 bases between the two germline ends.

This chain joins TRBV6-6 and TRBJ1-3, with no clear D. Germline V lookup: CDR1 MNHNY, CDR2 SVGAGI (reference sequence). The CDR3 contains 16 residues. The ends were cut back, 3 bases at V and 0 bases at J, with 12 bases in the middle. CDR3 region: CASSYSSTSSGNTIYF. DNA for the CDR3: TGTGCCAGCAGTTATTCATCCACGAGCTCTGGAAACACCATATATTTT.

V and J are TRBV28 and TRBJ1-2; TRBD1 might be the D (5 bases). Germline loops: CDR1 MDHEN, CDR2 SYDVKM. V was cut by 5 bases and J by 4 bases, with 14 bases left in between. This CDR3 is 14 amino acids long. The CDR3 DNA reads as TGTGCCAGCAGTCGCCTCGGAGGGGCCTATGGCTACACCTTC. The encoded protein is CASSRLGGAYGYTF.

The CDR3 spells CASAQSQSGLGYEQYF. Here the CDR3 DNA reads TGCGCCAGCGCCCAGTCCCAGTCCGGCCTTGGCTACGAGCAGTACTTC. This sequence joins TRBV4-1 and TRBJ2-7; D unresolved. The CDR3 runs 16 residues. Germline CDR1 MGHRA, CDR2 YSYEKL. Trimming stripped 8 bases from V and 3 bases from J, with 23 bases between.

The chain uses TRBV2 and TRBJ1-5, with D hard to call. Trimming removed 3 bases from V and 0 bases from J, with 6 bases in between. CDR1 is SNHLY, CDR2 FYNNEI, per germline. This CDR3 spans 14 amino acids. The CDR3 loop reads CASSDLDSNQPQHF. DNA for the CDR3: TGTGCCAGCAGTGATCTGGATAGCAATCAGCCCCAGCATTTT.

This sequence joins TRBV27 and TRBJ1-2; D is uncertain. V lost 4 bases to trimming and J lost 0 bases, with 9 bases between them. This CDR3 has 14 amino acids. The germline V gene encodes CDR1 MNHEY and CDR2 SMNVEV (reference sequence). CDR3 bases: TGTGCCAGCAGTTCAGGCCAAGCTAACTATGGCTACACCTTC. Translation: CASSSGQANYGYTF.

The chain recombines TRBV11-2 with TRBJ2-1; TRBD2 aligns across 7 bases. Germline V gives CDR1 SGHAT, CDR2 FQNNGV. The CDR3 is made up of 15 amino acids. J was trimmed by 3 bases and V by 5 bases; bases with no gene match: 7. The CDR3 region has the DNA TGTGCCAGCAGCGATGTTCGCGGGAGCTACAATGAGCAGTTCTTC. This translates into CASSDVRGSYNEQFF.

In the case of this clone: This specimen includes other DNA sequences encoding the same CDR3. The chain has TRBV4-1 and TRBJ1-3; D uncertain. The CDR3 sequence is 15 residues long. CDR1 MGHRA and CDR2 YSYEKL come from the germline V gene. The germline V and J ends were trimmed by 0 bases and 3 bases, with 9 bases remaining between them. Written as DNA, the CDR3 is TGCGCCAGCAGCCAAGATCCAGGAGTTGGAAACACCATATATTTT. Amino acids: CASSQDPGVGNTIYF.

The chain uses TRBV6-4 and TRBJ2-5; D may be TRBD2 (6 bases). V was shortened by 5 bases and J by 5 bases, with 12 bases between the two germline ends. CDR1 is MRHNA and CDR2 is SNTAGT in the germline V gene. The CDR3 loop spans 13 amino acids. DNA of the CDR3: TGTGCCAGCAGTTTGGGGGAGGAGGAGACCCAGTACTTC. It yields the protein CASSLGEEETQYF.

The chain links TRBV1 to TRBJ2-3; the listed D gene, TRBD2, was not tested against the DNA. TRBV1 is a pseudogene locus. CDR3 length: 22 residues. CDR3 loop: CTSSQDSQAPWGGLQSTDTQYF. Written as DNA, the CDR3 is TGCACCAGCAGCCAAGATTCGCAAGCCCCCTGGGGTGGACTACAAAGCACAGATACGCAGTATTTT.

This clone appeared a single time. CDR3 sequence reads: CATSTTGSNEQYF. The DNA of the CDR3 is TGTGCCACCAGCACCACAGGGTCTAACGAGCAGTACTTC. This chain joins TRBV15 and TRBJ2-7; D possibly corresponds to TRBD1 (6 bases). This CDR3 is 13 amino acids long. The germline V gene has CDR1 LNHNV and CDR2 YYDKDF (reference sequence). The V and J ends lost 4 bases and 5 bases respectively, with 12 bases between them.

This sequence joins TRBV9 and TRBJ2-1; the match to TRBD2 covers 10 bases. This CDR3 has 19 amino acids. Germline assignment: CDR1 SGDLS and CDR2 YYNGEE. V lost 0 bases and J lost 9; bases outside the gene matches: 18. This chain's CDR3 is CASSVGASGSIFGGGEQFF. The CDR3 coding sequence is TGTGCCAGCAGCGTAGGGGCTAGCGGGAGTATCTTCGGCGGTGGTGAGCAGTTCTTC.

This chain joins TRBV25-1 and TRBJ1-2; TRBD1 agrees at 12 bases. Germline trimming cut 4 bases from V and 8 bases from J; bases unmatched to any gene: 8. Looked up from germline, CDR1 is MGHDK and CDR2 is SYGVNS. This CDR3 comprises 15 residues. The chain's CDR3 is CASSAGTGGRGGYTF. The CDR3 DNA reads as TGTGCCAGCAGTGCTGGGACAGGGGGCAGGGGAGGCTACACCTTC.

J is TRBJ2-3 and V is TRBV15; TRBD2 aligns across 8 bases. The CDR3 runs 17 residues. Germline CDR1 and CDR2: LNHNV and YYDKDF (reference sequence). J was trimmed by 3 bases and V by 4 bases; bases with no gene match: 12. CDR3 coding DNA: TGTGCCACCAGCATCATCCCGAGAGCGGGAGAGACAGATACGCAGTATTTT. Translating it yields CATSIIPRAGETDTQYF.

CDR3: CASSFRDSDSYNEQFF. Written as DNA, the CDR3 is TGCGCCAGCAGCTTTCGCGACAGCGACTCCTACAATGAGCAGTTCTTC. The chain joins TRBV5-1 to TRBJ2-1, with D perhaps matching TRBD1 (5 bases). The CDR3 spans 16 residues. The V end was cut by 2 bases, the J end by 0 bases, with 12 bases between. Germline-derived CDR1 and CDR2 are SGHRS and YFSETQ.

The rearrangement uses TRBV5-8 and TRBJ1-5; D is unresolved. This CDR3 is 14 amino acids long. Trimming removed 0 bases at V and 2 bases at J, with 6 bases between. The V gene's germline CDR1 is SGHTS and CDR2 YDEGEE. CDR3 nucleotides: TGTGCCAGCAGCTTGGCCTACGGCAATCAGCCCCAGCATTTT. This encodes CASSLAYGNQPQHF. The whole variable domain, filled in from reference TRBV5-8 and TRBJ1-5, reads EAGVTQSPTHLIKTRGQQATLRCSPISGHTSVYWYQQALGLGLQFLLWYDEGEERNRGNFPPRFSGRQFPNYSSELNVNALELEDSALYLCASSLAYGNQPQHFGDGTRLSIL.

The V call is TRBV9, the J call TRBJ2-5, with D perhaps given as TRBD1 or TRBD2 (5 bases each). CDR1 and CDR2 from the germline V gene are SGDLS and YYNGEE. With 4 bases removed from V and 2 bases from J, the gap between germline ends came to 12 bases. This CDR3 region has 14 residues. The CDR3 sequence is CASSSGTEQETQYF. For the CDR3, the DNA is TGTGCCAGCAGCTCCGGGACCGAACAAGAGACCCAGTACTTC. Variable domain in full (rest from reference TRBV9 and TRBJ2-5): DSGVTQTPKHLITATGQRVTLRCSPRSGDLSVYWYQQSLDQGLQFLIQYYNGEERAKGNILERFSAQQFPDLHSELNLSSLELGDSALYFCASSSGTEQETQYFGPGTRLLVL.